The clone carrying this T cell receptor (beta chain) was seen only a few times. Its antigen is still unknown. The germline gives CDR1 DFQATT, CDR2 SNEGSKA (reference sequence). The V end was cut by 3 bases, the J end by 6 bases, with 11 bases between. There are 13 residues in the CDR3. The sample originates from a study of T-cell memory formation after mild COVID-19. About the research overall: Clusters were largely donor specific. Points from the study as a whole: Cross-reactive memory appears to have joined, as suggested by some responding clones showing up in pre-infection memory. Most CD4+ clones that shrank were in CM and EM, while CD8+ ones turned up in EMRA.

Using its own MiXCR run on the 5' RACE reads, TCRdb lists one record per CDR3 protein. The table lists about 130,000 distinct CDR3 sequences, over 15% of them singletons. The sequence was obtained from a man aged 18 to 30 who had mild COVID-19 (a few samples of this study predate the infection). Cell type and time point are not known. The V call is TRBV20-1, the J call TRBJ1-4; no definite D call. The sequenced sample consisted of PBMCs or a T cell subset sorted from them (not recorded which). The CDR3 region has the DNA TGCAGTGCTAGGTCTGACAAGGATGAAAAACTGTTTTTT. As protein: CSARSDKDEKLFF.